This TCR beta chain originates from a study of cytomegalovirus exposure and HLA in healthy donors. Every donor was a healthy person donating bone marrow. PCR was performed using 60 Vbeta and 13 Jbeta primers. The assay was immunoSEQ multiplex PCR, and TCRdb's table has in-frame clones only and misses some. The sample lists around 140,000 clones, 75% to 85% occurring once. The CDR3 consists of 17 residues. Germline CDR1 reads SEHNR; CDR2 reads FQNEAQ (reference sequence). Between the trimmed V and J ends, which lost 5 bases and 3 bases, there was a span of 22 bases. The TCR comes from a male donor in good health and CMV-seronegative. This chain uses TRBV7-9 with TRBJ1-1, with D unresolved. Sequencing input: PBMCs. Here the CDR3 DNA reads TGTGCCAGCAGCCCCCCTAGTGCCGGGGTTGGGTACACTGAAGCTTTCTTT. It codes for CASSPPSAGVGYTEAFF.